A selection of T cell receptor beta chains follows, all from one sample in a study of neurological immune-mediated disorders. TCRdb ran MiXCR on the 5' RACE reads and lists one entry per CDR3 protein. The sample gives approximately 48,000 distinct CDR3 sequences, less than 4% of which show up once; less than 15% is in the top ten. Source material: PBMCs. These receptor sequences come from a woman in her fifties or sixties with multiple sclerosis. CDR3s include the opening cysteine and the closing phenylalanine or tryptophan. The D gene is left open where the match is weak. Rows may omit the clone size; those that give it use once, few, many or a size class.

TRBJ2-3 | TRBV5-1 | . | 15 | . | CASSDQGNGTDTQYF | TGCGCCAGCAGCGACCAAGGAAATGGTACAGATACGCAGTATTTT
TRBJ2-7 | TRBV20-1 | . | 12 | many | CSAGDNSYEQYF | TGCAGTGCTGGGGACAACTCCTACGAGCAGTACTTC
TRBJ2-1 | TRBV3-1 | . | 17 | many | CASSRGSLGASGNEQFF | TGTGCCAGCAGCCGCGGGTCTCTAGGGGCCTCGGGTAATGAGCAGTTCTTC
TRBJ2-3 | TRBV5-1 | . | 14 | many | CASSLSQRSDTQYF | TGCGCCAGCAGCTTAAGTCAGAGGAGTGATACGCAGTATTTT
TRBJ1-1 | TRBV4-2 | . | 17 | many | CASSPRGGRDLNTEAFF | TGTGCCAGCAGTCCCCGGGGGGGCAGGGATTTGAACACTGAAGCTTTCTTT
TRBJ2-2 | TRBV29-1 | . | 14 | . | CSVEKGMGTGELFF | TGCAGCGTTGAGAAGGGGATGGGCACCGGGGAGCTGTTTTTT
TRBJ2-7 | TRBV6-1 | TRBD2 | 15 | many | CASSSWTSGMPEQYF | TGTGCCAGCAGTTCATGGACTAGCGGGATGCCCGAGCAGTACTTC
TRBJ2-3 | TRBV20-1 | . | 14 | many | CSAQLAGRTDTQYF | TGCAGTGCACAGCTGGCGGGGCGCACAGATACGCAGTATTTT
TRBJ1-2 | TRBV4-1 | . | 15 | many | CASSQTGTQNYGYTF | TGCGCCAGCAGCCAGACCGGGACTCAAAACTATGGCTACACCTTC
TRBJ2-7 | TRBV5-6 | TRBD2 | 16 | many | CASSFPTSEPTYEQYF | TGTGCCAGCAGCTTCCCCACTAGCGAACCCACCTACGAGCAGTACTTC
TRBJ2-6 | TRBV12-3/TRBV12-4 | . | 15 | many | CASTTPGSGANVLTF | TGTGCCAGCACCACCCCCGGCTCTGGGGCCAACGTCCTGACTTTC
TRBJ2-3 | TRBV28 | TRBD1 | 16 | few | CASSFYGQGVTDTQYF | TGTGCCAGCAGTTTTTACGGACAGGGGGTGACAGATACGCAGTATTTT
TRBJ1-5 | TRBV7-9 | . | 15 | many | CASSLSRDGDQPQHF | TGTGCCAGCAGCTTAAGCAGGGATGGGGATCAGCCCCAGCATTTT
TRBJ1-2 | TRBV12-3/TRBV12-4 | TRBD1 | 14 | many | CASSLAGQGMGYTF | TGTGCCAGCAGTTTAGCGGGACAGGGTATGGGCTACACCTTC
TRBJ1-6 | TRBV20-1 | TRBD1 | 18 | many | CSASIEGRGGTYNSPLHF | TGCAGTGCGAGTATTGAGGGAAGAGGGGGCACCTATAATTCACCCCTCCACTTT
TRBJ2-7 | TRBV10-1 | TRBD1 | 16 | many | CASSESATGGSYEQYF | TGCGCCAGCAGTGAGTCCGCGACAGGGGGTAGCTACGAGCAGTACTTC
TRBJ2-3 | TRBV3-1 | . | 12 | many | CASSQRDSSMYF | TGTGCCAGCAGCCAACGGGACTCGTCAATGTATTTT
TRBJ2-7 | TRBV5-1 | TRBD2 | 15 | many | CASRERAGGLFEQYF | TGCGCCAGCAGAGAACGAGCGGGAGGACTGTTCGAGCAGTACTTC
TRBJ2-5 | TRBV27 | . | 12 | many | CASSGLGETQYF | TGTGCCAGCAGTGGTTTGGGAGAGACCCAGTACTTC
TRBJ2-7 | TRBV2 | . | 14 | many | CASSESGDRYEQYF | TGTGCCAGCAGTGAAAGTGGGGATAGGTACGAGCAGTACTTC
TRBJ2-5 | TRBV7-2 | TRBD1 | 15 | many | CASSMDRGQQETQYF | TGTGCCAGCAGCATGGACAGGGGGCAACAAGAGACCCAGTACTTC
TRBJ2-5 | TRBV5-6 | . | 16 | many | CASSWSGQVVQETQYF | TGTGCCAGCAGCTGGAGTGGGCAGGTTGTCCAAGAGACCCAGTACTTC
TRBJ2-1 | TRBV3-1 | . | 12 | many | CASSQDFNEQFF | TGTGCCAGCAGCCAAGACTTCAATGAGCAGTTCTTC
TRBJ2-2 | TRBV2 | . | 15 | many | CASSLGQPRAGELFF | TGTGCCAGCAGTCTTGGACAGCCCCGAGCCGGGGAGCTGTTTTTT
TRBJ2-1 | TRBV5-1 | . | 14 | many | CASSLGLVIDEQFF | TGCGCCAGCAGCTTGGGACTAGTGATTGATGAGCAGTTCTTC
TRBJ2-6 | TRBV18 | . | 12 | . | CASSPAANVLTF | TGTGCCAGCTCACCCGCGGCCAACGTCCTGACTTTC
TRBJ2-3 | TRBV4-2 | TRBD2 | 17 | many | CASSQVGGRALADTQYF | TGTGCCAGCAGCCAAGTCGGCGGGAGGGCCCTCGCAGATACGCAGTATTTT
TRBJ1-2 | TRBV28 | . | 15 | many | CASSPEQEGTYGYTF | TGTGCCAGCAGCCCGGAGCAGGAGGGTACCTATGGCTACACCTTC
TRBJ2-5 | TRBV2 | . | 14 | many | CASSPGRVQETQYF | TGTGCCAGCAGTCCGGGACGGGTACAAGAGACCCAGTACTTC
TRBJ1-5 | TRBV20-1 | . | 13 | many | CSGRLGLDEPQHF | TGCAGTGGTCGATTGGGGCTAGATGAGCCCCAGCATTTT
TRBJ1-5 | TRBV20-1 | . | 14 | . | CSARDLQGDKTQHF | TGCAGTGCTAGAGATCTACAGGGCGATAAGACCCAGCATTTT
TRBJ1-1 | TRBV27 | . | 15 | many | CASSQGPLGATEAFF | TGTGCCAGCAGTCAGGGCCCGTTGGGGGCCACTGAAGCTTTCTTT
TRBJ2-3 | TRBV5-1 | . | 14 | few | CASSFGQDTDTQYF | TGCGCCAGCAGCTTCGGGCAAGACACAGATACGCAGTATTTT
TRBJ2-3 | TRBV6-1 | TRBD1 | 15 | many | CASRWGQPSTDTQYF | TGTGCCAGCAGATGGGGACAGCCTAGCACAGATACGCAGTATTTT
TRBJ2-2 | TRBV29-1 | TRBD2 | 15 | many | CSVEVERELTGELFF | TGCAGCGTTGAAGTAGAGCGGGAGTTAACCGGGGAGCTGTTTTTT
TRBJ2-3 | TRBV7-9 | TRBD2 | 16 | many | CASSGGGTSGTDTQYF | TGTGCCAGCAGTGGAGGGGGGACTAGCGGCACAGATACGCAGTATTTT
TRBJ1-1 | TRBV5-1 | . | 12 | . | CDSSADRFEAFF | TGCGACAGCAGCGCCGACAGGTTTGAAGCTTTCTTT
TRBJ2-7 | TRBV20-1 | TRBD1 | 11 | many | CSARDRAEQYF | TGCAGTGCCCGAGACAGGGCCGAGCAGTACTTC
TRBJ2-1 | TRBV7-2 | . | 14 | many | CASSLVPSYNEQFF | TGTGCCAGCAGCTTAGTTCCCTCCTACAATGAGCAGTTCTTC
TRBJ2-5 | TRBV20-1 | . | 12 | many | CSAIFGGETQYF | TGCAGTGCTATTTTTGGGGGTGAGACCCAGTACTTC
TRBJ1-2 | TRBV11-2 | . | 14 | many | CASSFGFSTGGYTF | TGTGCCAGCAGCTTTGGTTTTTCGACCGGTGGCTACACCTTC
TRBJ2-5 | TRBV24-1 | . | 15 | many | CATSDGIPGQETQYF | TGTGCCACCAGTGACGGGATTCCCGGGCAAGAGACCCAGTACTTC